This T cell receptor (beta chain) was observed in a study of PD-1 blockade in classical Hodgkin lymphoma. Study findings and constraints: Complete responders started with a diversity level that resembled newly diagnosed patients at baseline. By C4D1 there was a significant rise in CD4+ TCR diversity but not in CD8+ TCR diversity. Newly diagnosed patients were said to have less baseline TCR diversity than healthy donors did.

Between the trimmed V and J ends, which lost 8 bases and 1 base, there was a span of 13 bases. The V gene's germline CDR1 is MNHEY and CDR2 SVGAGI. CDR3 length: 14 amino acids. Remarks on this clone: Its antigen is unidentified.

Sequenced by immunoSEQ multiplex PCR; TCRdb stores in-frame clones only, minus some. The table includes 30,000 to 35,000 clones, roughly four fifths detected once. There was relapse after autologous stem cell transplantation in every patient, and there was variation in brentuximab vedotin exposure. The source was peripheral blood mononuclear cells (PBMCs), collected at baseline. The V gene is TRBV6-5, the J gene TRBJ2-3; the D is unclear. The receptor's source is a human donor with classical Hodgkin lymphoma. The CDR3 here is CASQRTLGTDTQYF. The CDR3 DNA reads TGTGCCAGCCAACGGACGCTGGGCACAGATACGCAGTATTTT.